A single sample gave rise to the 7 T cell receptor beta chains below, sequenced in a study of blood T cell repertoires in COVID-19. Libraries were prepared by immunoSEQ multiplex PCR; TCRdb keeps only in-frame clonotypes and omits some of them. The top ten clones hold under 13% of a sample with about 120,000 clones, 85% of them seen once. Sequenced: peripheral blood. These receptors originate from an elderly man with acute or convalescent COVID-19.

The chain carries TRBV19 and TRBJ2-1; D may be TRBD1 (5 bases). V shed 2 bases and J shed 6 bases, with 17 bases lying between them. CDR1 LNHDA and CDR2 SQIVND come from the germline V gene (reference sequence). The CDR3 covers 16 residues. In DNA, the CDR3 is TGTGCCAGTAGTATAAAGTTCCCCGCAGGGCCCAATGAGCAGTTCTTC. This gives the protein CASSIKFPAGPNEQFF.

The V gene is TRBV5-1, the J gene TRBJ2-1, with 14 bases that match TRBD2. V lost 2 bases, J lost 1 base, and 5 bases stayed unmatched. Germline values: CDR1 SGHRS, CDR2 YFSETQ. The CDR3 consists of 18 residues. CDR3 nucleotide sequence: TGCGCCAGCAGCTTCATGGGACTAGCGGGAGAGTCCTACAATGAGCAGTTCTTC. Translated: CASSFMGLAGESYNEQFF.

V gene TRBV11-3 combines with J gene TRBJ2-2, with 13 bases aligning to TRBD2. From germline, CDR1 is SGHNT and CDR2 YENEEA. CDR3 length equals 15 residues. Trimming removed 4 bases from V and 9 bases from J; junction bases left unmatched: 5. The CDR3 is CASSSGLAGPWELFF. CDR3 sequence (DNA): TGTGCCAGCAGCTCGGGACTAGCGGGACCCTGGGAGCTGTTTTTT.

This clone was observed a handful of times. The same CDR3 also results from other DNA sequences found in this sample. The chain links TRBV9 to TRBJ2-1; 13 nucleotides line up with TRBD2. The CDR3 contains 15 residues. In germline, CDR1 is SGDLS, CDR2 YYNGEE. The J segment lost 4 bases and the V segment lost 4 bases, leaving 2 bases of the junction unmatched. In DNA, the CDR3 is TGTGCCAGCAGCCCGGGACTAGCGGGATACAATGAGCAGTTCTTC. Translation: CASSPGLAGYNEQFF.

The chain couples TRBV19 to TRBJ1-1; no clear D gene. The CDR3 sequence is 15 residues long. With 1 base removed from V and 3 bases from J, the gap between germline ends came to 12 bases. Germline-derived CDR1 and CDR2 are LNHDA and SQIVND (reference sequence). CDR3 nucleotides: TGTGCCAGTAGTATAGTGCAGGTCGTCGACACTGAAGCTTTCTTT. It is translated as CASSIVQVVDTEAFF.

This rearrangement joins TRBV19 to TRBJ2-5; 9 positions agree with TRBD2. The CDR3 runs 17 residues. After removal of 3 bases from V and 1 base from J, the junction contained 9 bases not matched to a gene. Per germline, CDR1 LNHDA and CDR2 SQIVND (reference sequence). CDR3 coding DNA: TGTGCCAGTAGTATGTCGGCTAGCGGGATACCCCAAGAGACCCAGTACTTC. Its protein is CASSMSASGIPQETQYF.

The chain employs TRBV4-3 and TRBJ2-3, with 7 bases identical to TRBD1. CDR3 length: 19 amino acids. Germline-derived CDR1 and CDR2 are LGHNA and YSLEER. J gave up 0 bases and V 1 base, and 13 bases lay outside the gene matches. CDR3 region: CASSQAVGGGRMSTDTQYF. CDR3 nucleotides: TGCGCCAGCAGCCAAGCGGTAGGGGGCGGTCGAATGAGCACAGATACGCAGTATTTT.